These T cell receptor beta chains were read from a single sample in a study of OX40 agonist ivuxolimab in advanced cancers. Produced via immunoSEQ multiplex PCR; TCRdb's table is partial and in-frame only. The repertoire holds nearly 95,000 clones, roughly 94% seen once, with about 2.6% in the top ten. Sequencing was performed on CD4+ or CD8+ T cells sorted from blood, taken in a trial of the OX40 agonist ivuxolimab. These receptor sequences come from an adult with an advanced solid tumor such as melanoma, head and neck, liver or kidney cancer. Each CDR3 is given with its conserved first and last residue. A D gene is named only where the DNA matches it firmly. Expanded clones get a size class; other rows say once, few or many, or leave the size out.

D gene	V gene	J gene	clone size	CDR3 DNA	CDR3 protein
TRBD2	TRBV4-1	TRBJ2-3	once	TGCGCCAGCAGCCAACTAGCGGGGGGCGACCCCACAGATACGCAGTATTTT	CASSQLAGGDPTDTQYF
.	TRBV10-2	TRBJ2-5	.	TGCGCCAGCAGTGAGTTGGGCAGGCCGCAAGAGACCCAGTACTTC	CASSELGRPQETQYF
TRBD1	TRBV13	TRBJ2-1	.	TGTGCCAGCAGCTTTCCGACAGGGAGCTCCTACAATGAGCAGTTCTTC	CASSFPTGSSYNEQFF
TRBD1	TRBV27	TRBJ2-2	.	TGTGCCAGCAGCTATACAGGGGACGACACCGGGGAGCTGTTTTTT	CASSYTGDDTGELFF
.	TRBV7-6	TRBJ2-1	.	TGTGCCAGCAGCCCTACAGGGAGGAATGAGCAGTTCTTC	CASSPTGRNEQFF
.	TRBV29-1	TRBJ2-1	.	TGCAGCGTTGACGTACCGGGGCGCTCCTACAATGAGCAGTTCTTC	CSVDVPGRSYNEQFF
.	TRBV13	TRBJ2-3	.	TGTGCCACCAAAGGGGGCACAGATACGCAGTATTTT	CATKGGTDTQYF
.	TRBV13	TRBJ1-3	.	TGTGCCAGCAGCCAGATACAGACAAACACCATATATTTT	CASSQIQTNTIYF
.	TRBV5-1	TRBJ2-1	.	TGCGCCAGCAGCTTGGCGAGGGTCAATGAGCAGTTCTTC	CASSLARVNEQFF
TRBD2	TRBV9	TRBJ2-2	.	TGTGCCAGCAGCCACTCTCGGGAGGGGTCCGGGGATAGGGCCGGGGAGCTGTTTTTT	CASSHSREGSGDRAGELFF
.	TRBV5-3	TRBJ1-5	.	TGTGCCAGAAGCCCCGGAGAATCCGATCAGCCCCAGCATTTT	CARSPGESDQPQHF
.	TRBV4-3	TRBJ2-7	.	TGCGCCAGCAGCCAAGATCGACGGGCCTACGAGCAGTACTTC	CASSQDRRAYEQYF
.	TRBV7-2	TRBJ2-7	.	TGTGCCAGCAGCTGGGGGTACCACGAGCAGTACTTC	CASSWGYHEQYF
TRBD2	TRBV5-1	TRBJ2-7	once	TGCGCCAGCAGCTTTTCGGGACTAGCGGGAGTCGGGGCGGCCTACGAGCAGTACTTC	CASSFSGLAGVGAAYEQYF
TRBD1	TRBV14	TRBJ1-2	.	TGTGCCAGCAGCCAAGTGGGGACAGGGATCTATGGCTACACCTTC	CASSQVGTGIYGYTF